This T cell receptor (beta chain) was retrieved from a study of breast tumors, draining lymph nodes, adjacent tissues listed by TCRdb under 2016. Describing the broader study: In breast cancer patients, the study compared the TCR beta repertoires of tumor, adjacent nontumor tissue and axillary lymph nodes. The study was designed to assess the relationships and possible T-cell exchange between tumor, surrounding tissue and draining lymph node repertoires in human breast cancer.

The listed sequencing device is Illumina HiSeq 2000. Multiplex PCR amplification was used to build the TCR beta chain libraries. The amplified TCR beta chain products were analyzed by high-throughput sequencing. The public sequencing data were trimmed at Q25 with fastp and processed into clonotypes with MiXCR by TCRdb, which kept only in-frame beta chains. Entries are consolidated by CDR3 protein sequence, retaining the most common genes and DNA. Counted in this sample were about 230,000 distinct CDR3 sequences; about a third of them appeared once. The leading ten clones occupy 1.4% of the sample. This clonotype occurred many times. The antigen it binds to is not known. No much larger clone exists at a distance of one base, and base qualities are not known. Trimming takes 8 bases off V and 9 bases off J; junction bases not matched to a gene: 5. From the germline V gene, CDR1 is SGHTA and CDR2 is FQGNSA. Including the terminal cysteine and phenylalanine, the CDR3 comprises 13 residues. CDR3 DNA is the only sequence kept; it has 39 bases, read in frame from the first base.

Lymph node samples were obtained from the axillary draining lymph nodes of breast cancer patients. The full study reports these points: The data were considered consistent with most tumor T cells being derived from the lymph node and subsequently expanding within tumor tissue. T-cell repertoire diversity in tumors was found to be lower than in lymph nodes but higher than in nontumor tissue, and preferential V and J gene usage was observed. Tumor and nontumor tissue repertoires were found to be significantly more similar in luminal-like than in basal-like breast cancer. Rather than being directly demonstrated, the conclusion that tumor T cells originate in lymph nodes was presented as consistent with a hypothesis.

Recombination joined TRBV7-2 with TRBJ2-1; the central 12 bases match TRBD2. The clonotype originates from a female donor with breast cancer. Some clones in this sample may be carry-over from other donors' samples. The sequenced sample was axillary lymph node tissue. The CDR3 loop reads CASGLAGGVEQFF. In nucleotide form, the sequence is TGTGCCAGCGGGCTAGCGGGAGGGGTTGAGCAGTTCTTC.